This entry lists 2 T cell receptor beta chains sequenced from one sample in a study of T cell repertoires in cytomegalovirus infection. In TCRdb, the reads were re-called with MiXCR into one record per CDR3 protein. The sample records 250,000 to 350,000 distinct CDR3 sequences, roughly 23% being singletons. The sequenced sample was PBMCs. These receptors all stem from a human donor in good health (CMV status not recorded). Some clones in this sample may be carry-over from other donors' samples.

The chain has TRBV7-6 and TRBJ2-3; the D is unclear. Germline values: CDR1 SGHVS, CDR2 FNYEAQ. V lost 6 bases, J lost 2 bases, and 12 bases lay in between. CDR3 length: 14 residues. The CDR3: CASRSLVPTDTQYF. The CDR3 DNA reads TGTGCCAGCAGGTCCCTAGTACCCACAGATACGCAGTATTTT.

With regard to this clonotype: The conserved closing phenylalanine or tryptophan is absent in this CDR3, likely reflecting a read error. The V gene is TRBV5-4, the J gene TRBJ1-1; D possibly corresponds to TRBD1 (5 bases). V shed 0 bases and J shed 3 bases, with 12 bases lying between them. Germline loops: CDR1 SGHNT, CDR2 YYREEE (reference sequence). This CDR3 has 15 amino acids. This CDR3 is CASSLAGRDDTEAFS. In DNA form, the CDR3 reads TGTGCCAGCAGCTTGGCAGGGAGGGACGACACTGAAGCTTTCTCT.